A single sample gave rise to the 9 T cell receptor beta chains below, sequenced in a study of neurological immune-mediated disorders. TCRdb fed the 5' RACE reads into MiXCR, producing one record per CDR3 protein. Of some 42,000 distinct CDR3 sequences in the sample, around a tenth were seen once. Material for sequencing was CD4+ T cells from blood. The origin of the receptors is a woman under 40 with HTLV-1-associated myelopathy (HAM/TSP).

This clonotype was seen a few times. The CDR3 coding sequence is TGTGCCAGTACCCCAAGAGAGCGGGGGACAGATACGCAGTATTTT. Translating it yields CASTPRERGTDTQYF. This rearrangement joins TRBV19 to TRBJ2-3, with TRBD2 matching 8 bases. Trimming at V came to 7 bases and at J to 3 bases, leaving 9 bases not matched to a gene. Germline CDR1 is LNHDA and CDR2 is SQIVND (reference sequence). The CDR3 has 15 residues. Drawing the rest from reference TRBV19 and TRBJ2-3, the complete variable domain is DGGITQSPKYLFRKEGQNVTLSCEQNLNHDAMYWYRQDPGQGLRLIYYSQIVNDFQKGDIAEGYSVSREKKESFPLTVTSAQKNPTAFYLCASTPRERGTDTQYFGPGTRLTVL.

This clonotype was counted ten times or more. The rearrangement joins TRBV5-1 to TRBJ1-1, with a tentative D call TRBD1 (6 bases). Germline V CDR1 and CDR2: SGHRS, YFSETQ. With 0 bases removed from V and 5 bases from J, the gap between germline ends came to 17 bases. This CDR3 has 16 amino acids. CDR3 in amino acids: CASSLGDNRWGTEAFF. The CDR3 bases are TGCGCCAGCAGCTTGGGGGACAATCGGTGGGGGACTGAAGCTTTCTTT.

J is TRBJ2-2 and V is TRBV5-1; unclear D gene. The V gene lost 2 bases and the J gene lost 1 base, with 6 bases spanning the gap. Germline assignment: CDR1 SGHRS and CDR2 YFSETQ. The CDR3 is made up of 14 amino acids. The CDR3 is CASSLRQNTGELFF. The CDR3 DNA follows: TGCGCCAGCAGCTTAAGACAGAACACCGGGGAGCTGTTTTTT.

This clonotype was observed at least ten times. CDR3 DNA: TGTGCCAGCAGCCCCGACAGAAACTATGGCTACACCTTC. Translated: CASSPDRNYGYTF. This rearrangement joins TRBV5-6 to TRBJ1-2; maybe TRBD1 (5 bases). V was pared by 4 bases and J by 2 bases, with 9 bases between. Germline-derived CDR1 and CDR2 are SGHDT and YYEEEE. This CDR3 region has 13 residues.

This clonotype was counted ten times or more. The chain recombines TRBV20-1 with TRBJ2-3; D uncertain. Deletions cut 1 base from V and 2 bases from J, with 13 bases between. The CDR3 is made up of 15 amino acids. Germline CDR1 reads DFQATT; CDR2 reads SNEGSKA (reference sequence). CDR3 region: CSARAHSLITDTQYF. The CDR3, as DNA: TGCAGTGCTAGAGCCCACAGTCTGATCACAGATACGCAGTATTTT.

This clonotype was seen repeatedly, ten times or more. This chain joins TRBV25-1 and TRBJ2-1; D is uncertain. The CDR3 extends over 14 amino acids. V lost 5 bases, J lost 6 bases, and 14 bases lay in between. The germline V gene has CDR1 MGHDK and CDR2 SYGVNS. Written as DNA, the CDR3 is TGTGCCAGCAGTCGGACCTACCCCCCCAATGAGCAGTTCTTC. This codes for CASSRTYPPNEQFF. Looking up the rest from reference TRBV25-1 and TRBJ2-1 gives the full variable domain: EADIYQTPRYLVIGTGKKITLECSQTMGHDKMYWYQQDPGMELHLIHYSYGVNSTEKGDLSSESTVSRIRTEHFPLTLESARPSHTSQYLCASSRTYPPNEQFFGPGTRLTVL.

The sample holds many counts of this clonotype. This chain joins TRBV7-9 and TRBJ2-1; 10 nucleotides line up with TRBD2. The V and J ends lost 1 base and 5 bases, in that order; junction bases with no gene match: 5. CDR3 size: 16 residues. Germline assignment: CDR1 SEHNR and CDR2 FQNEAQ (reference sequence). The CDR3 bases are TGTGCCAGCAGCTTAGAAGCGGGGGGGAGAAACAATGAGCAGTTCTTC. Amino acids: CASSLEAGGRNNEQFF.

Many counts were recorded for this clonotype. The V gene is TRBV7-9, the J gene TRBJ1-3; D is unclear. V was cut by 2 bases and J by 0 bases, with 11 bases left in between. Germline V gene data show CDR1 as SEHNR and CDR2 as FQNEAQ (reference sequence). The CDR3 has 16 amino acids. In DNA form, the CDR3 reads TGTGCCAGCAGCTTAAGGTCGATCAGCTCTGGAAACACCATATATTTT. Translation: CASSLRSISSGNTIYF.

This clonotype showed up many times. The J gene is TRBJ1-4, the V gene TRBV2, with 10 bases fitting TRBD1. The CDR3 consists of 13 residues. Germline trimming cut 11 bases from V and 1 base from J; bases unmatched to any gene: 1. In germline, CDR1 is SNHLY, CDR2 FYNNEI. The CDR3 nucleotides are TGTGCCGGACAGGGGGAAACTAATGAAAAACTGTTTTTT. Amino acids: CAGQGETNEKLFF.